This TCR beta chain originates from a study of blood T cell repertoires in COVID-19. As for the study in general: Some COVID-19 samples were acute and others convalescent; all came from the United States, Italy and Spain.

Participant age was 18 to 89 years, and participants resided in roughly 24 US areas. About this clone itself: Other nucleotide sequences from this sample produce the same CDR3.

V was clipped by 4 bases and J by 0 bases; unmatched bases: 4. Per germline, CDR1 SGDLS and CDR2 YYNGEE. CDR3 length: 16 residues. In the original processing: The assay estimated nucleated cells by amplifying reference gene primers. Clones were read by immunoSEQ multiplex PCR, and TCRdb kept only the in-frame ones, dropping some. The V and J calls and clone size are taken from that table; D and trimming were inferred from the DNA. The sample yields roughly 200,000 clones, approximately 90% seen once. The receptor was isolated from a woman in her twenties or thirties who had recovered from COVID-19. The chain is built from TRBV9 and TRBJ2-3; TRBD2 matches 11 bases. The sequenced sample consisted of PBMCs or T cells enriched from blood (not recorded which). CDR3 sequence reads: CASSPRLAGSTDTQYF. The DNA for the CDR3 is TGTGCCAGCAGCCCACGACTAGCGGGGAGCACAGATACGCAGTATTTT. The full variable domain, with the rest looked up from reference TRBV9 and TRBJ2-3, is DSGVTQTPKHLITATGQRVTLRCSPRSGDLSVYWYQQSLDQGLQFLIQYYNGEERAKGNILERFSAQQFPDLHSELNLSSLELGDSALYFCASSPRLAGSTDTQYFGPGTRLTVL.